This entry lists 20 T cell receptor beta chains sequenced from one sample in a study of T cells after yellow fever vaccination. TCRdb independently ran MiXCR on the 5' RACE reads; one entry per CDR3 protein. Here the sample spans fewer than 450,000 distinct CDR3 sequences, approximately 4% being singletons. The sample in question was PBMCs, obtained 5 days after the yellow fever booster vaccination. The receptors derive from a man between 18 and 29 years old who received the YFV17D yellow fever vaccine.

The chain couples TRBV5-4 to TRBJ2-5; D may match TRBD1 or TRBD2 (5 bases each). This CDR3 is built from 15 residues. Trimming removed 3 bases from V and 5 bases from J, with 17 bases in between. Germline lookup yields CDR1 SGHNT and CDR2 YYREEE (reference sequence). The CDR3 DNA reads TGTGCCAGCAGCTCCGGGACGAATATAGGGGAGACCCAGTACTTC. This encodes CASSSGTNIGETQYF.

This clonotype was observed a few times. The rearrangement uses TRBV10-3 and TRBJ1-4, with a tentative D call TRBD1 (5 bases). The ends were cut back, 2 bases at V and 8 bases at J, with 15 bases in the middle. CDR1 is ENHRY and CDR2 is SYGVKD in the germline V gene. The CDR3 is 15 residues long. This chain's CDR3 is CAISEKTGKGEKLFF. Here the CDR3 DNA reads TGTGCCATCAGTGAGAAGACTGGGAAGGGGGAAAAACTGTTTTTT.

This clonotype was seen more than once but under ten times. This chain uses TRBV5-1 with TRBJ2-7; D is unresolved. V was trimmed by 2 bases and J by 2 bases, leaving 5 bases between them. Germline V gene lookup returns CDR1 SGHRS and CDR2 YFSETQ. The CDR3 length is 12 residues. CDR3 in DNA: TGCGCCAGCAGCTTAACAACCTACGAGCAGTACTTC. Translating it yields CASSLTTYEQYF. The full variable domain, rest sourced from reference TRBV5-1 and TRBJ2-7, is KAGVTQTPRYLIKTRGQQVTLSCSPISGHRSVSWYQQTPGQGLQFLFEYFSETQRNKGNFPGRFSGRQFSNSRSEMNVSTLELGDSALYLCASSLTTYEQYFGPGTRLTVT.

Turning to this clonotype: This may be a read error, as it is one base from a much larger clone. The CDR3 DNA is TGCGCCAGCAGCCTCGGGACAGGGGTTACTCAGCCCCAGCGTTTT. Translation: CASSLGTGVTQPQRF. V and J are TRBV4-1 and TRBJ1-5, with TRBD1 identical over 10 bases. The CDR3 has 15 amino acids. The V gene's germline CDR1 is MGHRA and CDR2 YSYEKL.

The genes are TRBV11-2 and TRBJ1-2; D possibly corresponds to TRBD1 (5 bases). The V and J ends lost 6 bases and 2 bases respectively, with 10 bases between them. CDR3 length equals 13 residues. Per the germline V gene, CDR1 is SGHAT and CDR2 is FQNNGV. CDR3: CASRGPGNYGYTF. CDR3 nucleotides: TGTGCCAGCAGGGGGCCCGGAAACTATGGCTACACCTTC.

The rearrangement joins TRBV19 to TRBJ1-6; D possibly corresponds to TRBD1 (5 bases). Germline loops: CDR1 LNHDA, CDR2 SQIVND (reference sequence). V was trimmed by 7 bases and J by 8 bases, leaving 12 bases between them. This CDR3 has 13 amino acids. CDR3 amino acids: CASKGRVDSPLHF. CDR3 DNA sequence: TGTGCCAGTAAAGGCAGGGTGGATTCACCCCTCCACTTT.

This clonotype was observed a handful of times. The DNA for the CDR3 is TGTGCCAGCAGCCAAGATGGAGAGTCCGGTTTCGTCTACGAGCAGTACTTC. Its protein product is CASSQDGESGFVYEQYF. The chain employs TRBV4-2 and TRBJ2-7; D is uncertain. Trimming left V 0 bases short and J 3 bases short, with 18 bases between. The CDR3 runs 17 residues. Per germline, CDR1 LGHNA and CDR2 YNFKEQ.

This clonotype was observed a handful of times. The V gene is TRBV5-1, the J gene TRBJ2-3; D remains ambiguous. The V gene's germline CDR1 is SGHRS and CDR2 YFSETQ. The CDR3 is 14 residues long. V was pared by 4 bases and J by 0 bases, with 9 bases between. The DNA of the CDR3 is TGCGCCAGCAGCACTTATTATAGCACAGATACGCAGTATTTT. It encodes CASSTYYSTDTQYF.

This clonotype was observed many times. The CDR3: CASSYVVGGYQETQYF. DNA of the CDR3: TGTGCCAGCAGTTATGTGGTAGGAGGTTACCAAGAGACCCAGTACTTC. The chain links TRBV6-2 or TRBV6-3 to TRBJ2-5; a possible D gene is TRBD2 (5 bases). Trimming removed 3 bases from V and 0 bases from J, with 14 bases in between. CDR3 length: 16 residues. From germline, CDR1 is MNHEY and CDR2 SVGEGT.

The J gene is TRBJ2-3, the V gene TRBV7-3; tentatively, D is TRBD1 or TRBD2 (6 bases each). Germline CDR1 is SGHTA and CDR2 is FQGTGA. This CDR3 is built from 15 residues. V was shortened by 0 bases and J by 5 bases, with 12 bases between the two germline ends. CDR3 DNA sequence: TGTGCCAGCAGCTTAACCCGAGGGGGAGGAGATACGCAGTATTTT. This gives the protein CASSLTRGGGDTQYF.

This clonotype showed up many times. The chain is built from TRBV4-2 and TRBJ1-3; D is unclear. Germline CDR1 and CDR2: LGHNA and YNFKEQ. V lost 3 bases, J lost 0 bases, and 12 bases lay in between. The CDR3 runs to 16 residues. CDR3 loop: CASSHGGWTSGNTIYF. The CDR3 DNA is TGTGCCAGCAGCCACGGTGGTTGGACCTCTGGAAACACCATATATTTT.

This clonotype was observed at least ten times. The chain is built from TRBV29-1 and TRBJ1-2, with D unresolved. The length of the CDR3 is 10 residues. The V gene's germline CDR1 is SQVTM and CDR2 ANQGSEA. V was shortened by 4 bases and J by 4 bases, with 4 bases between the two germline ends. This CDR3 reads CSVGVYGYTF. The DNA of the CDR3 is TGCAGCGTTGGGGTCTATGGCTACACCTTC. The whole variable domain, remainder taken from reference TRBV29-1 and TRBJ1-2, is SAVISQKPSRDICQRGTSLTIQCQVDSQVTMMFWYRQQPGQSLTLIATANQGSEATYESGFVIDKFPISRPNLTFSTLTVSNMSPEDSSIYLCSVGVYGYTFGSGTRLTVV.

This clonotype was detected ten times or more. The chain has TRBV20-1 and TRBJ2-7, with a weak D call TRBD1 (7 bases). The germline V gene encodes CDR1 DFQATT and CDR2 SNEGSKA (reference sequence). Trimming stripped 5 bases from V and 0 bases from J, with 11 bases between. The CDR3 is 13 amino acids. CDR3 DNA: TGCAGTGCTCGCGGGACAGTCTCCTACGAGCAGTACGTC. Its protein product is CSARGTVSYEQYV.

The chain employs TRBV7-2 and TRBJ2-4, with D perhaps matching TRBD1 or TRBD2 (6 bases each). Germline V CDR1 and CDR2: SGHTA, FQGNSA. V was clipped by 4 bases and J by 6 bases, with 16 bases between them. This CDR3 spans 15 amino acids. The chain's CDR3 is CASSSDGGPGNIQYF. The CDR3 DNA follows: TGTGCCAGCAGCTCGGATGGGGGGCCGGGAAACATTCAGTACTTC.

This clonotype was counted between two and nine times. The rearrangement links TRBV5-1 to TRBJ2-5, with a possible D match to TRBD2 (6 bases). Trimming stripped 0 bases from V and 2 bases from J, with 8 bases between. CDR1 is SGHRS and CDR2 is YFSETQ in the germline V gene. This CDR3 is built from 14 residues. The CDR3 nucleotides read TGCGCCAGCAGCTTGGTAGCGGCGCAAGAGACCCAGTACTTC. It specifies CASSLVAAQETQYF. The entire variable domain, with the rest obtained from reference TRBV5-1 and TRBJ2-5, is as follows: KAGVTQTPRYLIKTRGQQVTLSCSPISGHRSVSWYQQTPGQGLQFLFEYFSETQRNKGNFPGRFSGRQFSNSRSEMNVSTLELGDSALYLCASSLVAAQETQYFGPGTRLLVL.

A few counts support this clonotype. The chain carries TRBV4-1 and TRBJ1-4, with D uncertain. This CDR3 is built from 15 residues. V lost 3 bases and J 8 bases, leaving 16 bases between the germline ends. The germline V gene has CDR1 MGHRA and CDR2 YSYEKL. The CDR3 spells CASSQRHAVSEKLFF. CDR3 bases: TGCGCCAGCAGCCAGCGACATGCCGTGAGCGAAAAACTGTTTTTT.

The chain carries TRBV21-1 and TRBJ2-5; TRBD1 reflects the table's D call only, with no check against the DNA. TRBV21-1 constitutes a pseudogene. CDR3 length equals 12 residues. The CDR3 bases are TGTGCCAGCCAGACAGGGGAAGAGACCCAGTACTTC. This encodes CASQTGEETQYF.

This clonotype counts as hyperexpanded. This chain joins TRBV27 and TRBJ2-7; 7 bases agree with TRBD2. The ends lost 6 bases at V and 2 bases at J; junction bases unmatched: 10. CDR3 size: 15 residues. Germline values: CDR1 MNHEY, CDR2 SMNVEV (reference sequence). CDR3 coding DNA: TGTGCCAGCAGCCAATGGGGGGGTACGCCCTACGAGCAGTACTTC. Translating gives CASSQWGGTPYEQYF.

Many counts were recorded for this clonotype. The chain has TRBV15 and TRBJ1-6; D uncertain. The CDR3 runs 15 residues. Looked up from germline, CDR1 is LNHNV and CDR2 is YYDKDF (reference sequence). V shed 3 bases and J shed 5 bases, with 11 bases lying between them. DNA for the CDR3: TGTGCCACCAGCAGGAGACAAAGCGATAATTCACCCCTCCACTTT. Amino acids: CATSRRQSDNSPLHF.

This clonotype was detected only a few times. The rearrangement joins TRBV29-1 to TRBJ2-3, with D uncertain. CDR3 length: 14 amino acids. With 4 bases removed from V and 2 bases from J, the gap between germline ends came to 13 bases. Germline loops: CDR1 SQVTM, CDR2 ANQGSEA. CDR3 DNA: TGCAGCGTTGGTAGGCAGCTAGACACAGATACGCAGTATTTT. Protein product: CSVGRQLDTDTQYF.